This T cell receptor beta chain was found in a study of blood T cell repertoires in COVID-19. About the research overall: Sites in the United States, Italy and Spain provided acute and convalescent COVID-19 samples. T cells, B-cell-depleted T cells, or PBMCs supplied cDNA or gDNA.

Germline CDR1 is SGHRS and CDR2 is YFSETQ. CDR3 length: 16 amino acids. Trimming at V came to 0 bases and at J to 8 bases, leaving 8 bases not matched to a gene. Libraries were prepared by immunoSEQ multiplex PCR; TCRdb keeps only in-frame clonotypes and omits some of them. The sample includes roughly 140,000 clones, roughly 87% seen only once; the top ten take approximately 1.8%. Sequencing was carried out using peripheral blood. The TCR comes from a man aged 70 or older with acute or convalescent COVID-19. The chain recombines TRBV5-1 with TRBJ1-6; 7 bases line up with TRBD1. The CDR3 bases are TGCGCCAGCAGCTTGGGACAGGGAAGGATGGATTCACCCCTCCACTTT. Protein: CASSLGQGRMDSPLHF. The full variable domain, in which reference TRBV5-1 and TRBJ1-6 provide the parts outside the CDR3, is KAGVTQTPRYLIKTRGQQVTLSCSPISGHRSVSWYQQTPGQGLQFLFEYFSETQRNKGNFPGRFSGRQFSNSRSEMNVSTLELGDSALYLCASSLGQGRMDSPLHFGNGTRLTVT.